The clone carrying this T cell receptor beta chain has a single count. The sample belongs to a study of blood T cell repertoires in COVID-19. Study as a whole: The samples span acute and convalescent COVID-19 from the United States, Italy and Spain. From T cells, B-cell-depleted T cells, or PBMCs came the material, which was cDNA or gDNA.

The authors' processing: Estimates of nucleated cell counts were drawn from the amplification of reference gene primers. Repertoires were generated with immunoSEQ multiplex PCR, while TCRdb's copy carries only in-frame clones and drops some. The DNA gave D and trimming, while V, J and clone size come from that table. The table records around 33,000 clones, roughly 77% of them present only once. CDR3 length: 15 amino acids. The V gene end was trimmed by 5 bases and the J gene end by 6 bases; junction bases not matched to a gene: 13. In germline, CDR1 is SGHAT, CDR2 FQNNGV. The rearrangement joins TRBV11-2 to TRBJ2-7; 7 bases line up with TRBD1. The source of this sequence is a man older than 75 with active or convalescent COVID-19. The specimen sequenced was peripheral blood. The CDR3 DNA is TGTGCCAGCAGCGTCGGGACAGATTCCCACCTCGAGCAGTACTTC. As protein: CASSVGTDSHLEQYF.